This T cell receptor (beta chain) was sequenced for a study of post-analysis software for immune sequencing data. Study-level information: Some patients lacked subtype; others had relapsing-remitting, secondary progressive or progressive-relapsing disease. General study results and limits: Those with multiple sclerosis, the patient group, showed significantly lower normalized Chao1 diversity than controls. TRBV5-6, TRBV5-1 and TRBV20-1 belonged to a set of about five TRBV segments that were more frequent in patients than controls. With F measure, samples from one preparation batch clustered together strongly.

TCR beta cDNA libraries had unique molecular identifiers. Roughly 510,000 cDNA molecules were recovered from an input of about 0.9 to 10 million T cells. TCRdb ran MiXCR on the PCR reads and lists one entry per CDR3 protein. The table has 500,000 to 600,000 distinct CDR3 sequences, 40% to 50% seen once. There are 14 residues in the CDR3. Germline CDR1 and CDR2: MDHEN and SYDVKM. V shed 3 bases and J shed 3 bases, with 12 bases lying between them. This clonotype appeared a few times. The antigen remains unidentified. The chain links TRBV28 to TRBJ2-7; D is possibly TRBD1 or TRBD2 (5 bases each). The sample taken for sequencing was blood. The TCR comes from a girl aged 10-17 years with multiple sclerosis. The CDR3 spells CASSFIGAFYEQYF. The CDR3 DNA reads as TGTGCCAGCAGTTTTATCGGGGCGTTCTACGAGCAGTACTTC.